The entry below describes one TCR beta chain. Its antigen remains unknown. Assay used: immunoSEQ multiplex PCR; TCRdb lists only in-frame clones, some missing. The sample comprises under 650,000 clones, 96% of which are singletons, and less than 0.06% rests with the top ten. The data were obtained in a study of shared clonotypes between healthy human individuals. General study findings and limits: Though the depth was large, rarefaction showed that sorted-subset sequencing was incomplete.

This CDR3 is built from 16 residues. V lost 0 bases to trimming and J lost 1 base, with 10 bases between them. Germline loops: CDR1 MNHNY, CDR2 SVGAGI (reference sequence). The clonotype comes from a woman aged 30 to 39 in good health. The sample comprised naive CD4+ T cells sorted from blood. Documented subset: CD45RA+ positively selected. This rearrangement joins TRBV6-6 to TRBJ1-5; no reliable D call. The CDR3 coding sequence is TGTGCCAGCAGTTACTCGGTCAGGAGAAGCAATCAGCCCCAGCATTTT. This encodes CASSYSVRRSNQPQHF.